This record covers a single T cell receptor beta chain. Antigen: not known. Next came a second PCR, run for about 6 to 12 cycles, which used a sample-barcoded 5' primer along with a J-beta primer mix. TCRdb re-analysed the 5' RACE reads in MiXCR, keeping a single row per CDR3 protein. Altogether roughly 1,500,000 distinct CDR3 sequences are present, roughly 45% being singletons, with the ten largest covering roughly 7.9%. V was trimmed by 4 bases and J by 8 bases, leaving 15 bases between them. The CDR3 runs 13 residues. Germline lookup yields CDR1 SGDLS and CDR2 YYNGEE. The data are from a study of blood T cells in healthy people across ages. Overall study results and limits: Roughly linear declines in TCR beta diversity per million T cells occurred with age. Diversity of TCR beta correlated strongly with naive T cell percentage. Without sorted subsets, naive and antigen-experienced compartments could not be conclusively compared.

Each sample yielded at least 6 million isolated PBMCs. The sequence was obtained from a woman between 18 and 29 years old in good health. This sequence joins TRBV9 and TRBJ1-2; D ambiguous. Sequenced: blood. CDR3 loop: CASSPQIRGGYTF. CDR3 sequence (DNA): TGTGCCAGCAGCCCCCAGATACGGGGAGGCTACACCTTC.